The clone carrying this T cell receptor beta chain was detected a few times. Its specificity is not known. These data come from a study of cytomegalovirus exposure and HLA in healthy donors. 13 Jbeta primers and 60 Vbeta primers were used for the PCR. Only in-frame clones appear in the TCRdb table, and some are missing; sequencing was by immunoSEQ multiplex PCR. The sample yields more than 95,000 clones, approximately 80% seen once. The CDR3 runs to 13 residues. Germline V CDR1 and CDR2: SEHNR, FQNEAQ (reference sequence). V lost 5 bases, J lost 1 base, and 8 bases lay in between. Study results and caveats: Later work associated more than 15,000 TCR beta sequences with HLA alleles at 0.05 false discovery rate. The number of N-insertions in an Asian-associated ancestry cluster was reportedly below the roughly 660-donor mean in a later analysis. It was reported that TCR beta sequences correctly inferred the HLA-A and HLA-B alleles for most subjects.

This chain joins TRBV7-9 and TRBJ1-1; D not certain. Sequencing was performed on PBMCs. The origin of this receptor is a middle-aged woman in good health and CMV-seropositive. The CDR3 region is CASSPRENTEAFF. The CDR3 nucleotides are TGTGCCAGCAGCCCCCGGGAGAACACTGAAGCTTTCTTT.